This T cell receptor (beta chain) was sequenced for a study of T cells in Graves' hyperthyroidism and ophthalmopathy. About the research overall: Sampling of peripheral blood happened at initial diagnosis, prior to any treatment. Study-level findings and limits: The model predicted ophthalmopathy a median roughly six months before onset. In blood, most of the thyroid clonotypes expanded above 0.001 were also present.

On this clonotype: Its antigen is currently unknown.

There were TCR beta CDR3 regions amplified from RNA transcripts. Researchers ran a first-round RT-PCR on the TCR CDR3 using the HTBI primer set. TCRdb processed the multiplex PCR reads anew with MiXCR; each CDR3 protein has one entry. Altogether about 280,000 distinct CDR3 sequences are present, less than 30% being singletons, with the ten largest covering 20% to 30%. J was trimmed by 0 bases and V by 8 bases; bases with no gene match: 6. The CDR3 consists of 15 residues. The sample taken for sequencing was blood. The chain uses TRBV12-3 or TRBV12-4 and TRBJ2-2, with TRBD1 matching 7 bases. The TCR was taken from a man in his forties with Graves' hyperthyroidism that later progressed to Graves' ophthalmopathy. The CDR3 loop is CASCRDRPNTGELFF. In DNA, the CDR3 is TGTGCCAGCTGCAGGGACAGACCGAACACCGGGGAGCTGTTTTTT.